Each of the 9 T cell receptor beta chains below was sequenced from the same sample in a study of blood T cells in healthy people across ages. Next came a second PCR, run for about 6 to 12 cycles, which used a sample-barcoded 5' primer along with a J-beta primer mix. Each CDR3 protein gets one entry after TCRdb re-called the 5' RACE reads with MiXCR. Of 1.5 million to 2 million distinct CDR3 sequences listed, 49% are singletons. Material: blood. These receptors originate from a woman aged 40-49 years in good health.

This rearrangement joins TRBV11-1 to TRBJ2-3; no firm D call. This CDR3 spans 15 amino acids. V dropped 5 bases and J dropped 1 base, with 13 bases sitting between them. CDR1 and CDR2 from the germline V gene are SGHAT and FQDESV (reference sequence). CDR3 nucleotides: TGTGCCAGCAGCATTTGGAGTCGTGGCACAGATACGCAGTATTTT. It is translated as CASSIWSRGTDTQYF.

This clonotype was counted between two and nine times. The CDR3 loop is CSAPPPQALRTDTQYF. As DNA, the CDR3 is TGCAGTGCCCCGCCGCCCCAGGCCTTACGGACAGATACGCAGTATTTT. The chain links TRBV20-1 to TRBJ2-3, with D hard to call. The germline V and J ends were trimmed by 6 bases and 3 bases, with 22 bases remaining between them. The CDR3 spans 16 residues. Germline CDR1 reads DFQATT; CDR2 reads SNEGSKA (reference sequence).

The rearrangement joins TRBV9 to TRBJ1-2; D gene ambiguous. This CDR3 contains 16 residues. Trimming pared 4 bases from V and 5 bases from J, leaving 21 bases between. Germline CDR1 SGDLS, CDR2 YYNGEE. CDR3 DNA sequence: TGTGCCAGCAGCCCCGAGGGAGCCATCGCTTATTATGGCTACACCTTC. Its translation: CASSPEGAIAYYGYTF.

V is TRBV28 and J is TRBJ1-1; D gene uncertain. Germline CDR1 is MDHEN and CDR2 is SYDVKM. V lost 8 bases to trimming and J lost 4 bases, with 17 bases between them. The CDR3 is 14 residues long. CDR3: CASGWVSVVTEAFF. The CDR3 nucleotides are TGTGCCAGCGGCTGGGTTTCGGTGGTCACTGAAGCTTTCTTT.

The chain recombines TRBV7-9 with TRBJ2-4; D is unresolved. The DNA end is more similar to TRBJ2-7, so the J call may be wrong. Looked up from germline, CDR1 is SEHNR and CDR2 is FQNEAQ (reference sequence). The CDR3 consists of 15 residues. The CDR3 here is CASSSEVAPYREQYF. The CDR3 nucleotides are TGTGCCAGCAGCTCTGAAGTGGCGCCTTACCGCGAGCAGTACTTC.

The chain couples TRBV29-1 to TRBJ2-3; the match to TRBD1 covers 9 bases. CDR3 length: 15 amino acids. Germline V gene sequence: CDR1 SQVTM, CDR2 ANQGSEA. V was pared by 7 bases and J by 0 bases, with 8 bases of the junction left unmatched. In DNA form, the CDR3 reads TGCAGCGCCGGGGGACAGGGTCAAAGCACAGATACGCAGTATTTT. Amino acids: CSAGGQGQSTDTQYF.

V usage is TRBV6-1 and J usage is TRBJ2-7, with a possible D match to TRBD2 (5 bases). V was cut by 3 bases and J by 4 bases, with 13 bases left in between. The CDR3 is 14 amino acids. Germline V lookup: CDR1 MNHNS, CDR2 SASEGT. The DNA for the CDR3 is TGTGCCAGCAGTGACGGACGGGGAGCTTACGAGCAGTACTTC. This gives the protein CASSDGRGAYEQYF.

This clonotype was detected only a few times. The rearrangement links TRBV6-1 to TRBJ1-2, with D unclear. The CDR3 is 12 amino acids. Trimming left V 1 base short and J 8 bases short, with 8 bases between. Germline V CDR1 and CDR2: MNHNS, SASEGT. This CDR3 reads CASSEVGRGYTF. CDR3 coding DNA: TGTGCCAGCAGTGAAGTCGGGAGGGGCTACACCTTC.

CDR3 loop: CASSKTSGGQQFF. DNA for the CDR3: TGTGCCAGCAGCAAGACTAGCGGGGGCCAGCAGTTCTTC. The V and J genes are TRBV7-2 and TRBJ2-1; 12 bases are shared with TRBD2. Losses at the gene ends were 5 bases for V and 11 bases for J; bases not matched to a gene: 4. The CDR3 has 13 amino acids. Per germline, CDR1 SGHTA and CDR2 FQGNSA.